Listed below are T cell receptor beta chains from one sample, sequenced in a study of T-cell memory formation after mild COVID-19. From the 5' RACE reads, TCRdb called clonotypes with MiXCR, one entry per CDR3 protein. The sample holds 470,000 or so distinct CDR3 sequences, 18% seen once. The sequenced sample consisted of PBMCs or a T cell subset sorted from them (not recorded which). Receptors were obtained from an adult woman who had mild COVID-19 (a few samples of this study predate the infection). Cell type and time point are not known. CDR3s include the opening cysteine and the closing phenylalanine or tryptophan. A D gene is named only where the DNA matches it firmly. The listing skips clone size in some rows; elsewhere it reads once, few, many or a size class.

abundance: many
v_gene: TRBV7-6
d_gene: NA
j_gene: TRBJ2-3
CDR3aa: CASSLGPLDTQYF
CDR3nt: TGTGCCAGCAGCTTGGGGCCGCTTGATACGCAGTATTTT

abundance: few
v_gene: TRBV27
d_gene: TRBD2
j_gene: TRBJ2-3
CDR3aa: CASSLFSSGGVRSTDTQYF
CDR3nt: TGTGCCAGCAGTTTATTTTCTAGCGGGGGAGTCCGCAGCACAGATACGCAGTATTTT

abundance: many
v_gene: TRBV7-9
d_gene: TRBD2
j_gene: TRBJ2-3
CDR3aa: CASLNQRGAADTQYF
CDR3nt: TGTGCCAGCTTAAATCAGCGGGGGGCGGCAGATACGCAGTATTTT

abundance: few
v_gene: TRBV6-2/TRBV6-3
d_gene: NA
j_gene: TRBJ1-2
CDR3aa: CASSSPGTTSYTF
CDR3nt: TGTGCCAGCAGTTCACCAGGAACAACTAGCTACACCTTC

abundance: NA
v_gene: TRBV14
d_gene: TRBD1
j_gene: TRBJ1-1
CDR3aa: CASSSQFLNTGVNTEAFF
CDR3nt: TGTGCCAGCAGCTCCCAGTTCCTCAATACAGGGGTGAACACTGAAGCTTTCTTT

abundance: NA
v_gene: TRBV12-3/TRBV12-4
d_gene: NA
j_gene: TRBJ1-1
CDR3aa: CASSRGPGGGAAFF
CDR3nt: TGTGCCAGCAGTAGGGGCCCAGGCGGGGGCGCGGCTTTCTTT

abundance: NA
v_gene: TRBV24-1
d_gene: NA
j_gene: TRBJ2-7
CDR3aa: CATSDLDPKEQYF
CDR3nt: TGTGCCACCAGTGACCTGGACCCAAAGGAGCAGTACTTC

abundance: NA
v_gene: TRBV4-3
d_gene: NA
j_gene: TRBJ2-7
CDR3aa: CASSQDRGAGHYEQYF
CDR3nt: TGCGCCAGCAGCCAAGATAGGGGTGCAGGGCACTACGAGCAGTACTTC

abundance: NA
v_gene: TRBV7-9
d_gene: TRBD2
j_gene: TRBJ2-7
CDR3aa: CASSASPGLAGGYSYEQYF
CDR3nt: TGTGCCAGCAGCGCGAGCCCGGGACTAGCGGGAGGATACTCCTACGAGCAGTACTTC

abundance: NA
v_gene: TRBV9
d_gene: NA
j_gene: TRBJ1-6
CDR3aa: CASSVVERGSPLHF
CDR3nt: TGTGCCAGCAGCGTAGTAGAGAGGGGTTCACCCCTCCACTTT

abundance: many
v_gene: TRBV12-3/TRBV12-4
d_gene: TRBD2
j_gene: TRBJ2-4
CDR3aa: CASSSGRSGNIQYF
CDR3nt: TGTGCCAGCTCGAGCGGGAGGTCCGGAAACATTCAGTACTTC

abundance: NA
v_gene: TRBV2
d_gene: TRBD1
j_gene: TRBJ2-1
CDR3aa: CASSATGIGNEQFF
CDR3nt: TGTGCCAGCAGTGCGACAGGGATTGGAAATGAGCAGTTCTTC

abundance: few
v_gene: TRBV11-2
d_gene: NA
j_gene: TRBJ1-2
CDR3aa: CASSLDSARVYGYTF
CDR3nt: TGTGCCAGCAGCTTAGATTCTGCCAGGGTCTATGGCTACACCTTC

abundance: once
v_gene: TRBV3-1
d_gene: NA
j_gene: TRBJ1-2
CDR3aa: CASSQEKISKDSYGYTF
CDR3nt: TGTGCCAGCAGCCAAGAGAAAATATCTAAGGACTCCTATGGCTACACCTTC

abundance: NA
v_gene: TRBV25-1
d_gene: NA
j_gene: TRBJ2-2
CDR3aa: CASSGGWGRTNTGELFF
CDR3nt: TGTGCCAGCAGTGGGGGGTGGGGACGGACGAACACCGGGGAGCTGTTTTTT

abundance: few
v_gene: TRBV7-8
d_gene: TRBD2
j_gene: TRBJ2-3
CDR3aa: CASSWTSGNRIRSTDTQYF
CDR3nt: TGTGCCAGCAGTTGGACTAGCGGGAACAGGATAAGGAGCACAGATACGCAGTATTTT

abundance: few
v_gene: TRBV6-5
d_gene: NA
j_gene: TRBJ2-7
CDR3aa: CASSYSYALGSYEQYF
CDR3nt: TGTGCCAGCAGTTACTCGTACGCTTTGGGCTCCTACGAGCAGTACTTC

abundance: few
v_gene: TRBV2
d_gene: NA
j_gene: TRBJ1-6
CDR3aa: CASLRGAPSSPLHF
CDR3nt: TGTGCCAGCCTCCGGGGGGCCCCATCCTCACCCCTCCACTTT

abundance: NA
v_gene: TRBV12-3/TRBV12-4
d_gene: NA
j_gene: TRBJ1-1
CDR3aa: CASSIGSTEAFF
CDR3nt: TGTGCCAGCAGCATAGGTAGCACTGAAGCTTTCTTT

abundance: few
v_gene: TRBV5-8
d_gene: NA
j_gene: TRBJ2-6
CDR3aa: CASSPGQFSGANVLTF
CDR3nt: TGTGCCAGCAGCCCAGGACAGTTCTCTGGGGCCAACGTCCTGACTTTC

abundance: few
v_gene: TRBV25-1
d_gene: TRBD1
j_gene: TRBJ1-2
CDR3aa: CASSLDRYNYGYTF
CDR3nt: TGTGCCAGCAGTTTGGACAGGTACAACTATGGCTACACCTTC

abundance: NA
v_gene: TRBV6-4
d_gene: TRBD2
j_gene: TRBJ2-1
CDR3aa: CASSDTRTSGSYNEQFF
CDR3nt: TGTGCCAGCAGTGATACACGGACTAGCGGGAGCTACAATGAGCAGTTCTTC

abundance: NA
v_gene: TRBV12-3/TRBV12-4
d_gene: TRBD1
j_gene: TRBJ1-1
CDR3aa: CASSQGGGLAFF
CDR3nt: TGTGCCAGCAGCCAGGGGGGGGGTTTAGCTTTCTTT

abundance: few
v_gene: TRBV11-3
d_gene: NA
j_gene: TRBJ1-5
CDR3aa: CASSLDRGALQHF
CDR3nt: TGTGCCAGCAGCTTAGATCGAGGGGCTCTCCAGCATTTT

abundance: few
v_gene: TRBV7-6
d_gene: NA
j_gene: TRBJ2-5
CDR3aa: CASSFLQKTQYF
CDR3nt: TGTGCCAGCAGCTTCCTACAGAAGACCCAGTACTTC

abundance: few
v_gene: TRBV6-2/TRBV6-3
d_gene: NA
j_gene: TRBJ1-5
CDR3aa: CASSSDSKPQHF
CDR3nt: TGTGCCAGCAGTTCGGACAGTAAGCCCCAGCATTTT

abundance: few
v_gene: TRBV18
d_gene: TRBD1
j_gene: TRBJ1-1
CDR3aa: CASSRGQGIMNTEAFF
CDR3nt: TGTGCCAGCTCACGGGGACAGGGTATTATGAACACTGAAGCTTTCTTT

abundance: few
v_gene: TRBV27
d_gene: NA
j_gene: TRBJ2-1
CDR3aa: CASGEHEQFF
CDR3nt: TGTGCCAGCGGGGAGCATGAGCAGTTCTTC

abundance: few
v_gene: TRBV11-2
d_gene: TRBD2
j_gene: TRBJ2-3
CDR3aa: CASSLTSGHTDTQYF
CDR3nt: TGTGCCAGCAGCTTAACTAGCGGGCACACAGATACGCAGTATTTT

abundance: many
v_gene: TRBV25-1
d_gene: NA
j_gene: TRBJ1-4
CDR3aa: CASSQRTGTNEKLFF
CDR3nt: TGTGCCAGCAGTCAAAGGACGGGAACTAATGAAAAACTGTTTTTT

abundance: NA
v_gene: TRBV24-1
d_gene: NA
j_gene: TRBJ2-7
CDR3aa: CATSPNSYEQYF
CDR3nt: TGTGCCACCAGTCCGAACTCCTACGAGCAGTACTTC

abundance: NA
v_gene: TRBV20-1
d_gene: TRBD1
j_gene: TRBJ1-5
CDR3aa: CSADRATGNQPQHF
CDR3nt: TGCAGTGCTGACAGGGCGACGGGCAATCAGCCCCAGCATTTT